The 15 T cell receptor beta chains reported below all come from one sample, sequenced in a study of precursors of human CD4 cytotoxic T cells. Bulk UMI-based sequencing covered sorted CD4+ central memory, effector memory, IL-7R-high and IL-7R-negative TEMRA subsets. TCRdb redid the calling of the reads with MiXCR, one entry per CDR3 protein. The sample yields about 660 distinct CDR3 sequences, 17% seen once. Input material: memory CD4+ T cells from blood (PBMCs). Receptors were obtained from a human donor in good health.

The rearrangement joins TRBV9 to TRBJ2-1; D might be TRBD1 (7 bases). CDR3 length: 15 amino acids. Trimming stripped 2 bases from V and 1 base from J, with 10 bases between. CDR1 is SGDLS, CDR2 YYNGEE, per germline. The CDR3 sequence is CASSVSGGSYNEQFF. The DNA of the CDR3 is TGTGCCAGCAGCGTGTCAGGGGGGTCCTACAATGAGCAGTTCTTC.

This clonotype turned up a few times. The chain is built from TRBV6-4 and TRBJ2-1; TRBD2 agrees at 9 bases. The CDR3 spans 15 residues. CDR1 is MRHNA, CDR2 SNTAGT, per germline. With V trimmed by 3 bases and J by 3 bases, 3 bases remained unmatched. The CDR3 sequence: CASSEQRGDYNEQFF. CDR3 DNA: TGTGCCAGCAGTGAACAGCGGGGGGACTACAATGAGCAGTTCTTC.

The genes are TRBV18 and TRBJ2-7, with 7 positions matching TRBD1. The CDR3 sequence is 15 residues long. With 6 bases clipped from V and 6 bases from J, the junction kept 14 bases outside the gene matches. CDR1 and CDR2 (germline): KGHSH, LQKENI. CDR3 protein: CASSPDTGTVTEQYF. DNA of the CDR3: TGTGCCAGCTCTCCCGACACTGGGACAGTTACCGAGCAGTACTTC.

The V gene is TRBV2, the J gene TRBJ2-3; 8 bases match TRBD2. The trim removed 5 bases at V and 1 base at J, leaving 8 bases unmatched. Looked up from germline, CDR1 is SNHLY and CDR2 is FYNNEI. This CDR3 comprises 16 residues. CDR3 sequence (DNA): TGTGCCAGCAGTATGGCGGGGGGTGGTGGCACAGATACGCAGTATTTT. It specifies CASSMAGGGGTDTQYF. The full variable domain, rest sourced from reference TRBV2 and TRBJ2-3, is EPEVTQTPSHQVTQMGQEVILRCVPISNHLYFYWYRQILGQKVEFLVSFYNNEISEKSEIFDDQFSVERPDGSNFTLKIRSTKLEDSAMYFCASSMAGGGGTDTQYFGPGTRLTVL.

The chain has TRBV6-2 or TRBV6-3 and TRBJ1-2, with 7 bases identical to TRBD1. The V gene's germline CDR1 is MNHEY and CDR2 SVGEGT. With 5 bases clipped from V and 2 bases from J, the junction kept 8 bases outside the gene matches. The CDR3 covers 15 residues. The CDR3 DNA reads TGTGCCAGCAGTGACCCGGGACAGAGAAACTATGGCTACACCTTC. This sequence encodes CASSDPGQRNYGYTF.

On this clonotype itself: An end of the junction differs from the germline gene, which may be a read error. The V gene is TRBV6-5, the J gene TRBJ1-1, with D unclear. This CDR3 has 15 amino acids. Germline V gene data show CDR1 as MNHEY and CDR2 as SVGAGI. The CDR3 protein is CASSDITAGNTETFF. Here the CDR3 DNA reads TGTGCCAGCAGTGACATAACGGCGGGGAACACTGAAACTTTCTTT.

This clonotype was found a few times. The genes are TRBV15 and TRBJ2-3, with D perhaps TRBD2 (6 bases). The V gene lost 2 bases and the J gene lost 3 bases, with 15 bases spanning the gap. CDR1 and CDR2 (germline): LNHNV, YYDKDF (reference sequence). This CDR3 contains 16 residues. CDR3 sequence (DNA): TGTGCCACCAGCAGATTAGGGGCGGGATTTACAGATACGCAGTATTTT. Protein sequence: CATSRLGAGFTDTQYF.

CDR3 protein: CATSRETTGTELKTQYF. In DNA, the CDR3 is TGTGCCACCAGCAGAGAGACTACCGGGACAGAGCTTAAGACCCAGTACTTC. The chain joins TRBV15 to TRBJ2-5, with TRBD1 identical over 7 bases. V trimming: 0 bases; J trimming: 6 bases; junction bases outside the gene matches: 13. The CDR3 totals 17 residues. The V gene's germline CDR1 is LNHNV and CDR2 YYDKDF (reference sequence). The full variable domain, completed using reference TRBV15 and TRBJ2-5, is DAMVIQNPRYQVTQFGKPVTLSCSQTLNHNVMYWYQQKSSQAPKLLFHYYDKDFNNEADTPDNFQSRRPNTSFCFLDIRSPGLGDTAMYLCATSRETTGTELKTQYFGPGTRLLVL.

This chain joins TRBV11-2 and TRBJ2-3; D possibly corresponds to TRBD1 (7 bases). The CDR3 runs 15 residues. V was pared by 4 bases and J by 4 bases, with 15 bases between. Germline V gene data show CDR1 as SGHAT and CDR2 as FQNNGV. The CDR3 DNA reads TGTGCCAGCAGCTGGAGACAGGGACTGTCAGATACGCAGTATTTT. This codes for CASSWRQGLSDTQYF.

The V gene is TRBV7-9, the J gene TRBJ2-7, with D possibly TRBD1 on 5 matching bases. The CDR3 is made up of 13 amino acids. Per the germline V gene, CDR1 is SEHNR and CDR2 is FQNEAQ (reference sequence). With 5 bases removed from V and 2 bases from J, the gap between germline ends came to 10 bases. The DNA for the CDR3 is TGTGCCAGCAGCATGGACACGACCTACGAGCAGTACGTC. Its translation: CASSMDTTYEQYV.

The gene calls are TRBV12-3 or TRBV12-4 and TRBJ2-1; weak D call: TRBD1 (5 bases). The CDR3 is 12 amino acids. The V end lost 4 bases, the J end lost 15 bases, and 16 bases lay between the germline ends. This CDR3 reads CASSSPAGHLFF. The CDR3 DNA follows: TGTGCCAGCAGTTCGCCGGCAGGGCATCTGTTCTTC.

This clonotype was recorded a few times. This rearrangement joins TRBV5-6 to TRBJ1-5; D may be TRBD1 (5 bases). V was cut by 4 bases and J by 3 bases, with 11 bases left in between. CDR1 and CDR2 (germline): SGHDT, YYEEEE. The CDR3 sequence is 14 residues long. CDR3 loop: CASSRYGANQPQHF. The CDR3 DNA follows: TGTGCCAGCAGCCGCTACGGGGCCAATCAGCCCCAGCATTTT. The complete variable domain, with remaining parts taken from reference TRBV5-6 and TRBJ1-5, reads DAGVTQSPTHLIKTRGQQVTLRCSPKSGHDTVSWYQQALGQGPQFIFQYYEEEERQRGNFPDRFSGHQFPNYSSELNVNALLLGDSALYLCASSRYGANQPQHFGDGTRLSIL.

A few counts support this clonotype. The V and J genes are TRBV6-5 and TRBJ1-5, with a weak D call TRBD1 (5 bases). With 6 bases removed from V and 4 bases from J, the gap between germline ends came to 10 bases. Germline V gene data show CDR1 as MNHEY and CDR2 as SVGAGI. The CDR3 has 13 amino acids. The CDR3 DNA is TGTGCCAGCAGATTGGACACAAATCAGCCCCAGCATTTT. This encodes CASRLDTNQPQHF.

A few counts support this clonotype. CDR3 sequence (DNA): TGCGCCAGCAGCCACGGACTAGCGGGAACCTACGAGCAGTACTTC. Its translation: CASSHGLAGTYEQYF. This sequence joins TRBV4-1 and TRBJ2-7; 12 bases agree with TRBD2. The CDR3 runs to 15 residues. Germline CDR1 is MGHRA and CDR2 is YSYEKL. After removal of 3 bases from V and 2 bases from J, the junction contained 2 bases not matched to a gene.

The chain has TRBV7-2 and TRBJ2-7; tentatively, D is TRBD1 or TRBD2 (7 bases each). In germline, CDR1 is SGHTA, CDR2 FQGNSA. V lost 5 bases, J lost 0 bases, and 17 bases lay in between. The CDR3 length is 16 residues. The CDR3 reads CASSPRQGGSSYEQYF. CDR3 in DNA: TGTGCCAGCAGCCCACGACAGGGCGGGAGCTCCTACGAGCAGTACTTC.